This T cell receptor beta chain came from a study of blood T cell repertoires in COVID-19 (TCRdb year 2020). For the wider study: Samples covering the acute and convalescent phases of COVID-19 were provided by collaborators in the United States, Italy and Spain. Subjects who had been exposed to COVID-19, were actively infected with it, or had recovered from it provided the deeply sampled blood TCRbeta repertoires that made up the dataset. The prospective study material was composed of cDNA or gDNA derived from T cells, B-cell-depleted T cells, or PBMCs. Where HLA class I and class II types were available, the types were taken from metadata supplied by the sample provider, not from assay-based typing. A de-identified subject ID, COVID-19 status, age in years and sex were almost always included in the sample metadata. Samples came from the ongoing ImmuneRACE study (first 160 participants) plus 1,254 subjects from 6 global collaborators. The repertoires were released in a freely available public database meant as a resource for research on the immune response to SARS-CoV-2.

As regards this clone: Its specific antigen is unknown. Nothing much larger sits one base from this clone, and base qualities are not available.

Results and caveats for the whole study, not just this receptor: The amount of clinical and demographic metadata varied by source and participant and was provided uncurated.

Collaborating institutions collected whole blood in K2EDTA tubes following their own protocols. For TCRbeta analysis, collaborators shipped samples in one of three forms: frozen whole blood, isolated PBMCs, or DNA extracted from either of those sample types. The immunoSEQ Assay, a bias-controlled multiplex PCR, was used to amplify TCRbeta CDR3 regions from genomic DNA. Per the authors' processing: The number of nucleated cells in each sample was estimated from the amplification of reference gene primers within the assay. To quantify the absolute abundance of each unique TCRbeta CDR3 rearrangement, sequence reads were collapsed and filtered. For each sample, productive Simpson clonality was calculated as the square root of Simpson's diversity index across productive rearrangements. The clones in this table, taken by TCRdb from immuneACCESS, are in-frame only. Not every clone is retained; where verified, under half of the shortfall comes from an unresolved V gene, and the cause of the rest is unknown. Clone size and the V and J calls come from that table; the DNA yielded D and trimming. Here the sample has about 200,000 clones; roughly 90% occur a single time. The ten largest clones add up to roughly 1.6% of the sample.

Inclusive of the bounding cysteine and phenylalanine, the CDR3 is 15 residues long. Left in the record is the CDR3 DNA by itself, 45 bases read in frame from the first base. CDR1 and CDR2, per the germline V gene, are SNHLY and FYNNEI. The V end loses 5 bases and the J end loses 0 bases, and a stretch of 11 bases separates them. In this chain, TRBV2 is recombined with TRBJ2-4; the D gene is possibly TRBD1, with 7 bases matching. The TCR originated in a man aged 18 to 30 with active or convalescent COVID-19. The sequencing sample was made of peripheral blood. DNA sequence: TGTGCCAGCAGTCAGGGGGGCCTAGCCAAAAACATTCAGTACTTC. Protein translation: CASSQGGLAKNIQYF.